This T cell receptor beta chain comes out of a study of T cell changes during pregnancy in multiple sclerosis (dated by TCRdb to the late 2010s). For context, the study as a whole: The study looked at changes in the T cell repertoire across pregnancy in women with multiple sclerosis.

The library was prepared using the immunoSEQ multiplex PCR assay. This is the immuneACCESS table as TCRdb keeps it, with only in-frame sequences that have V and J called. A part of the clones is gone; compared with another copy, unresolved V genes explain less than half, and the rest is unexplained. This sample is represented by some 43,000 clones; under 90% of them were singletons. The ten largest clones represent roughly 1.5% of the sample. CDR1 SGHRS and CDR2 YFSETQ were looked up in the germline V gene. V ends up 4 bases short and J 9 bases short, with an unmatched junction base count of 4. Taken from cysteine to phenylalanine, the CDR3 has 14 residues. Just the 42-base CDR3 DNA is kept, in frame starting at base 1. With regard to this clone: Its binding antigen is unknown. Base quality data are lacking; no much larger clone is found one base away.

The chain is assembled from TRBV5-1 and TRBJ1-6; a stretch of 10 junction bases matches TRBD1. The clonotype originates from a female donor in good health, enrolled as a control in a pregnancy study. Sequenced here: peripheral blood, sampled in the first trimester of pregnancy. The CDR3 region: CASSTGQGGSPLHF. The base sequence is TGCGCCAGCAGCACTGGACAGGGGGGTTCACCCCTCCACTTT.